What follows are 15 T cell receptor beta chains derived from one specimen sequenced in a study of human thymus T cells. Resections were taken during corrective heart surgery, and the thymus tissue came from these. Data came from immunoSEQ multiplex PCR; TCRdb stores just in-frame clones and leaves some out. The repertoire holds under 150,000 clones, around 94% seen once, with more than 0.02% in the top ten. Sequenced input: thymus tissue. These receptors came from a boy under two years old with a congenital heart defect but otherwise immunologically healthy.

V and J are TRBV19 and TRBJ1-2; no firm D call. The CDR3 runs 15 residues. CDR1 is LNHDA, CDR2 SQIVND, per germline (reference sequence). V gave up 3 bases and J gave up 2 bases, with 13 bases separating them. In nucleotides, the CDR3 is TGTGCCAGTAGTATTTCAGCCGGGCAGAACTATGGCTACACCTTC. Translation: CASSISAGQNYGYTF.

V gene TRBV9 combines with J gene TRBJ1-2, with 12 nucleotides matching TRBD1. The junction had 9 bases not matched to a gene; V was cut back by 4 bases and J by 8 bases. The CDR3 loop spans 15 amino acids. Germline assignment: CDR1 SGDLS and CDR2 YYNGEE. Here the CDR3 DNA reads TGTGCCAGCAGCCCTCCCGGGACAGGGGGCAGGGGCTACACCTTC. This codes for CASSPPGTGGRGYTF.

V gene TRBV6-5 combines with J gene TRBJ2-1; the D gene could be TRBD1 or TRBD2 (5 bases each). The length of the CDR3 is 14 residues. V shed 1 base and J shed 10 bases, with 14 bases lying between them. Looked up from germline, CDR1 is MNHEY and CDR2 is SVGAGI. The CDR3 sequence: CASSYYGAQQEQFF. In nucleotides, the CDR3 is TGTGCCAGCAGTTACTACGGGGCCCAACAGGAGCAGTTCTTC.

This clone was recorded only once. The CDR3 sequence: CASSLRPSGGLEQFF. CDR3 nucleotides: TGCGCCAGCAGCTTGCGTCCTAGCGGGGGGCTAGAGCAGTTCTTC. The rearrangement joins TRBV5-1 to TRBJ2-1, with 11 bases identical to TRBD2. CDR3 length: 15 amino acids. Losses at the gene ends were 1 base for V and 10 bases for J; bases not matched to a gene: 7. Germline assignment: CDR1 SGHRS and CDR2 YFSETQ.

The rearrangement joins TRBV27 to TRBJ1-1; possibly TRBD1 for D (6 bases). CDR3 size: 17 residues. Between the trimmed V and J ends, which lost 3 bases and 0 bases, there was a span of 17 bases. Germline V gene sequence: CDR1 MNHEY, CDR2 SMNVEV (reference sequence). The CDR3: CASSFGPGGLVNTEAFF. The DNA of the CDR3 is TGTGCCAGCAGTTTCGGTCCCGGGGGGCTGGTGAACACTGAAGCTTTCTTT.

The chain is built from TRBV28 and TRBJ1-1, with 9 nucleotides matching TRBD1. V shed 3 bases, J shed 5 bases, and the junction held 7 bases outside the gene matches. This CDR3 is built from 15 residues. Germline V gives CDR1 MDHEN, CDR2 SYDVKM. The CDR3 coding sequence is TGTGCCAGCAGTTTGGACAGGGGCGTGGGGACTGAAGCTTTCTTT. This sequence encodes CASSLDRGVGTEAFF.

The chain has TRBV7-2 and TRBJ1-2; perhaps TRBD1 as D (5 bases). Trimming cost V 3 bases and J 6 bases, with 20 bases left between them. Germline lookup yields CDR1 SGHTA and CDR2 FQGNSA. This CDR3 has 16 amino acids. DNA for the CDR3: TGTGCCAGCAGCTTCGGTTCCGTAGGGGCTGGGGATGGCTACACCTTC. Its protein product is CASSFGSVGAGDGYTF.

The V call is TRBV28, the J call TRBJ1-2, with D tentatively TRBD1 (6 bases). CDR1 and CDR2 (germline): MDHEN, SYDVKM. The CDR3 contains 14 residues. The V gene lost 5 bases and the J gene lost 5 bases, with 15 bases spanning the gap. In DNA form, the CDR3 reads TGTGCCAGCAGTCCCACCCGACAGGCGTATGGCTACACCTTC. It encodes CASSPTRQAYGYTF.

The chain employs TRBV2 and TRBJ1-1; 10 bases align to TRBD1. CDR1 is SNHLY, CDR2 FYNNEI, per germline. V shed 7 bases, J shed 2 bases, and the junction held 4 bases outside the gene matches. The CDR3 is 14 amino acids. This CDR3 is CASMGQGLNTEAFF. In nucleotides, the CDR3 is TGTGCCAGCATGGGACAGGGGCTAAACACTGAAGCTTTCTTT.

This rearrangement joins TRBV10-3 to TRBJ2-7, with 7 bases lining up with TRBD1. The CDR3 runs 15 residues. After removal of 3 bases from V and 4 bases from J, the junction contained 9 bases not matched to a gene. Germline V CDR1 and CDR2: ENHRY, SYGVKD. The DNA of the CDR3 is TGTGCCATCAGTGATAGGGACAGCGGATGGTACGAGCAGTACTTC. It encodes CAISDRDSGWYEQYF.

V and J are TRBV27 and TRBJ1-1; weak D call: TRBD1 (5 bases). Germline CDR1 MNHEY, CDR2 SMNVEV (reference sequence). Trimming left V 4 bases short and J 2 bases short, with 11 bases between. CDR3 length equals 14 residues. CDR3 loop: CASSSPGTNTEAFF. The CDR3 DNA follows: TGTGCCAGCAGTTCGCCCGGGACCAACACTGAAGCTTTCTTT.

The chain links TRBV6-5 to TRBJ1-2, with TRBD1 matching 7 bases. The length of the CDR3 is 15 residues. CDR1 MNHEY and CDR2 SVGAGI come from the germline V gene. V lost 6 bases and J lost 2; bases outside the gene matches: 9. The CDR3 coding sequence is TGTGCCAGCAGCCGGACAGGCAAGAAAAACTATGGCTACACCTTC. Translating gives CASSRTGKKNYGYTF.

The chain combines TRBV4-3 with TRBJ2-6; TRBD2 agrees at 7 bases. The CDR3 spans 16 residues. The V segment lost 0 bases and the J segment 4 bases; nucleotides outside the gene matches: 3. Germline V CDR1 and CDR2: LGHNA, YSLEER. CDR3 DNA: TGCGCCAGCAGCCAAGATGGGGGGGTCGGGGCCAACGTCCTGACTTTC. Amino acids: CASSQDGGVGANVLTF.

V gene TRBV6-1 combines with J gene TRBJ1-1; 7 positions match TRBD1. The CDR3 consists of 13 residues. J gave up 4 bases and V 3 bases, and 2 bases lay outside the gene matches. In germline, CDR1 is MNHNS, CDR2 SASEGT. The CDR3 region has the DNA TGTGCCAGCAGTGAGACAGGGTCCACTGAAGCTTTCTTT. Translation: CASSETGSTEAFF.

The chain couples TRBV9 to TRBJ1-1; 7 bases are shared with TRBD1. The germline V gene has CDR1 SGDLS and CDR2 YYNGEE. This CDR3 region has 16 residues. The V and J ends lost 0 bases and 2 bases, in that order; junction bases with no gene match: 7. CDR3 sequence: CASSVEWTGPNTEAFF. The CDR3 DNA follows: TGTGCCAGCAGCGTAGAGTGGACAGGCCCAAACACTGAAGCTTTCTTT.